This T cell receptor beta chain came from a study of T-cell reconstitution after alpha-beta-depleted transplantation in children. Study-wide results and caveats: Surviving recipient T cells and thymic progenitors underlay high day-60 TCRbeta diversity in some patients. Reports say that about two months after transplant, the alpha-beta T cells came out of several hundred graft clones that had expanded. The main origin of T-cell counts and diversity one year after transplant was newly produced T cells.

This CDR3 is 12 amino acids long. Trimming at V came to 6 bases and at J to 4 bases, leaving 6 bases not matched to a gene. Germline assignment: CDR1 SQVTM and CDR2 ANQGSEA. This clonotype came up many times. Its antigen is unidentified. The authors prepared the TCRbeta library with unique molecular identifiers. TCRdb re-derived calls from the PCR reads in MiXCR, one entry per CDR3 protein. The data hold roughly 150,000 distinct CDR3 sequences, with approximately 10% observed a single time. Sequenced here: PBMCs, sampled before TCRalphabeta/CD19-depleted stem cell transplant. The chain carries TRBV29-1 and TRBJ2-7; 7 bases are a match to TRBD2. The TCR comes from a boy aged 2 to 10 with acute myeloid leukemia, due to receive a stem cell transplant. This CDR3 reads CSVMTSPYEQYF. As DNA, the CDR3 is TGCAGCGTCATGACTAGCCCTTACGAGCAGTACTTC.